This TCR beta chain was sequenced in a study of tumor-infiltrating lymphocytes in oesophageal squamous cell carcinoma. This clonotype was observed a handful of times. The CDR3 sequence is 15 residues long. Deletions cut 6 bases from V and 0 bases from J, with 16 bases between. The germline gives CDR1 DFQATT, CDR2 SNEGSKA (reference sequence). MiXCR, run by TCRdb on the PCR reads, gives a single entry per CDR3 protein. The sample lists roughly 10,000 distinct CDR3 sequences; roughly 60% were seen once. J is TRBJ2-3 and V is TRBV20-1; D is possibly TRBD1 (6 bases). Sequencing used esophageal tumor tissue. This receptor was identified in a male donor with esophageal squamous cell carcinoma. The CDR3 region has the DNA TGCAGTGCCAGTACAGGGTTTCCAAGCACAGATACGCAGTATTTT. This sequence encodes CSASTGFPSTDTQYF.